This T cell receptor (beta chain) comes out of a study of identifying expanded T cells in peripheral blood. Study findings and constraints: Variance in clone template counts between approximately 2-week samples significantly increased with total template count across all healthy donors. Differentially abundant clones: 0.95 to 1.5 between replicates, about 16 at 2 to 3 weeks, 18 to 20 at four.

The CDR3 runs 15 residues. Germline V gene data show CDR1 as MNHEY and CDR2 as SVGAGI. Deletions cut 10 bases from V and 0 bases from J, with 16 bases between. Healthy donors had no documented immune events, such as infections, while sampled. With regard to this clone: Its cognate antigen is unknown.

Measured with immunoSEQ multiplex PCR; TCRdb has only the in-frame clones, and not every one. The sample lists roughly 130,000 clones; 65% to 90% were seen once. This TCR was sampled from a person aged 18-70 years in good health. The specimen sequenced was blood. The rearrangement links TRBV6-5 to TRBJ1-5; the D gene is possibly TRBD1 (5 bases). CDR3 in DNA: TGTGCCACCCGCGAGGGGTTTTATAGCAATCAGCCCCAGCATTTT. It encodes CATREGFYSNQPQHF.